The 16 T cell receptor beta chains listed next were all sequenced from one sample in a study of T cell responses to AZD1222 COVID-19 vaccine. TCRdb's table, derived via immunoSEQ multiplex PCR, lists solely in-frame clones and lacks some. This sample has fewer than 180,000 clones, with 94% found just once. This specimen was peripheral blood, taken on day 0 of AZD1222 vaccination. The receptors shown here come from an adult in good health.

The rearrangement uses TRBV6-5 and TRBJ2-1, with D possibly TRBD1 on 6 matching bases. The CDR3 is 13 residues long. Trimming left V 6 bases short and J 7 bases short, with 13 bases between. CDR1 is MNHEY and CDR2 is SVGAGI in the germline V gene. This CDR3 reads CASRINRENEQFF. In DNA, the CDR3 is TGTGCCAGCAGAATAAACAGGGAGAATGAGCAGTTCTTC.

The rearrangement links TRBV5-1 to TRBJ1-3, with TRBD1 identical over 8 bases. The V gene's germline CDR1 is SGHRS and CDR2 YFSETQ. The V gene end was trimmed by 4 bases and the J gene end by 4 bases; junction bases not matched to a gene: 7. This CDR3 has 15 residues. CDR3 protein: CASSADRAKGNTIYF. For the CDR3, the DNA is TGCGCCAGCAGCGCGGACAGGGCGAAGGGAAACACCATATATTTT.

J is TRBJ2-3 and V is TRBV9, with D tentatively TRBD2 (6 bases). The CDR3 runs to 14 residues. The germline gives CDR1 SGDLS, CDR2 YYNGEE. V lost 4 bases, J lost 1 base, and 10 bases lay in between. The CDR3 spells CASSPGGGTDTQYF. In DNA, the CDR3 is TGTGCCAGCAGCCCTGGAGGGGGCACAGATACGCAGTATTTT.

The chain couples TRBV19 to TRBJ1-5, with D unresolved. The CDR3 loop spans 16 amino acids. Trimming removed 9 bases at V and 0 bases at J, with 18 bases between. In germline, CDR1 is LNHDA, CDR2 SQIVND (reference sequence). CDR3 bases: TGTGCCAGCAAACTTCAGGCGGGGAGTAGCAATCAGCCCCAGCATTTT. It codes for CASKLQAGSSNQPQHF. Combining the CDR3 with reference TRBV19 and TRBJ1-5 gives the whole variable domain DGGITQSPKYLFRKEGQNVTLSCEQNLNHDAMYWYRQDPGQGLRLIYYSQIVNDFQKGDIAEGYSVSREKKESFPLTVTSAQKNPTAFYLCASKLQAGSSNQPQHFGDGTRLSIL.

The chain joins TRBV14 to TRBJ2-7; D remains ambiguous. The CDR3 spans 11 residues. Germline V gene sequence: CDR1 SGHDN, CDR2 FVKESK. V lost 3 bases to trimming and J lost 0 bases, with 0 bases between them. DNA of the CDR3: TGTGCCAGCAGCCACTCCTACGAGCAGTACGTC. It yields the protein CASSHSYEQYV.

The chain couples TRBV6-1 to TRBJ1-2, with D perhaps TRBD1 (6 bases). Looked up from germline, CDR1 is MNHNS and CDR2 is SASEGT. The CDR3 length is 15 residues. Deletions cut 0 bases from V and 4 bases from J, with 12 bases between. CDR3 protein: CASSEASGVTYGYTF. In DNA, the CDR3 is TGTGCCAGCAGTGAAGCATCAGGGGTTACCTATGGCTACACCTTC.

V is TRBV2 and J is TRBJ2-1, with a weak D call TRBD2 (6 bases). The CDR3 contains 16 residues. The germline V and J ends were trimmed by 8 bases and 3 bases, with 20 bases remaining between them. CDR1 SNHLY and CDR2 FYNNEI come from the germline V gene. Here the CDR3 reads CASGTFGTQDYNEQFF. The CDR3 DNA reads as TGTGCCAGCGGGACTTTCGGGACTCAAGACTACAATGAGCAGTTCTTC.

J is TRBJ1-1 and V is TRBV5-1; D is possibly TRBD1 (5 bases). V dropped 6 bases and J dropped 1 base, with 10 bases sitting between them. There are 13 residues in the CDR3. Germline CDR1 SGHRS, CDR2 YFSETQ. Written as DNA, the CDR3 is TGCGCCAGCATGGCAGGGACGAACACTGAAGCTTTCTTT. Its protein is CASMAGTNTEAFF.

This chain joins TRBV29-1 and TRBJ1-1; a weak D match, TRBD1 (5 bases). The CDR3 spans 13 residues. Germline values: CDR1 SQVTM, CDR2 ANQGSEA. The ends were cut back, 1 base at V and 4 bases at J, with 10 bases in the middle. The CDR3 region has the DNA TGCAGCGTTGAAGGGCAGGGATTCACTGAAGCTTTCTTT. Translating it yields CSVEGQGFTEAFF. The full variable domain, completed using reference TRBV29-1 and TRBJ1-1, is SAVISQKPSRDICQRGTSLTIQCQVDSQVTMMFWYRQQPGQSLTLIATANQGSEATYESGFVIDKFPISRPNLTFSTLTVSNMSPEDSSIYLCSVEGQGFTEAFFGQGTRLTVV.

The J gene is TRBJ2-2, the V gene TRBV27; 9 bases are shared with TRBD2. The junction had 4 bases not matched to a gene; V was cut back by 6 bases and J by 8 bases. Germline V gene lookup returns CDR1 MNHEY and CDR2 SMNVEV (reference sequence). The length of the CDR3 is 13 residues. CDR3 amino acids: CASRTSGPGELFF. As DNA, the CDR3 is TGTGCCAGCAGGACTAGCGGTCCAGGGGAGCTGTTTTTT.

The chain employs TRBV9 and TRBJ2-2; 8 bases align to TRBD2. Germline CDR1 and CDR2: SGDLS and YYNGEE. This CDR3 spans 16 amino acids. Trimming took 3 bases from V and 4 from J; bases not matched to a gene: 8. CDR3 bases: TGTGCCAGCAGCGCCCGGGGGACTAGATTCACCGGGGAGCTGTTTTTT. Protein sequence: CASSARGTRFTGELFF.

The gene calls are TRBV28 and TRBJ2-5; D call uncertain. CDR3 length: 13 residues. The V gene's germline CDR1 is MDHEN and CDR2 SYDVKM. V lost 7 bases and J 2 bases, leaving 11 bases between the germline ends. The DNA of the CDR3 is TGTGCCAGCACAATTTCCCAGCAAGAGACCCAGTACTTC. Translation gives CASTISQQETQYF.

The chain joins TRBV27 to TRBJ2-1; 7 bases are shared with TRBD1. CDR3 length: 15 amino acids. The ends lost 5 bases at V and 4 bases at J; junction bases unmatched: 8. CDR1 is MNHEY, CDR2 SMNVEV, per germline (reference sequence). CDR3 amino acids: CASSPPQGFYNEQFF. The CDR3 DNA reads as TGTGCCAGCAGTCCGCCACAGGGGTTTTACAATGAGCAGTTCTTC.

This clone was recorded only once. This chain connects TRBV6-2 or TRBV6-3 to TRBJ2-1, with TRBD2 as a possible D gene (6 bases). The V end was cut by 6 bases, the J end by 1 base, with 13 bases between. The CDR3 loop spans 15 amino acids. In germline, CDR1 is MNHEY, CDR2 SVGEGT. CDR3 bases: TGTGCCAGCAGCATCCGGGACTTTTCCTACAATGAGCAGTTCTTC. Translation gives CASSIRDFSYNEQFF.

This CDR3 reads CASSIWTGALNEQFF. DNA of the CDR3: TGTGCCAGTAGTATATGGACAGGGGCTTTAAATGAGCAGTTCTTC. The rearrangement uses TRBV19 and TRBJ2-1; 9 positions match TRBD1. The ends lost 2 bases at V and 7 bases at J; junction bases unmatched: 6. This CDR3 region has 15 residues. From germline, CDR1 is LNHDA and CDR2 SQIVND (reference sequence).

The chain employs TRBV7-8 and TRBJ1-6; D is perhaps TRBD1 (5 bases). The CDR3 is 16 amino acids. Germline CDR1 reads SGHVS; CDR2 reads FQNEAQ. V was cut by 4 bases and J by 10 bases, with 20 bases left in between. The CDR3 here is CASSSRYRGSGSPLHF. DNA of the CDR3: TGTGCCAGCAGCTCCAGATATAGGGGCTCAGGGTCACCCCTCCACTTT.